Reported below is one T cell receptor beta chain. Its antigen is currently unknown. All of the donors resided in Nashville, Tennessee, and each was a Caucasian adult. This record belongs to a study of shared clonotypes between healthy human individuals. Study conclusions and caveats: Sample collection involved blood only; tissue repertoires are likely different. Clonotype sharing among donors likely depends on sequencing depth.

CDR1 and CDR2 from the germline V gene are KGHSH and LQKENI. V was clipped by 2 bases and J by 1 base, with 9 bases between them. The CDR3 loop spans 15 amino acids. Clones were sequenced by immunoSEQ multiplex PCR, and TCRdb holds only the in-frame ones, with some missing. The sample consists of nearly 1 million clones, 76% of them appearing once. The J gene is TRBJ2-1, the V gene TRBV18; D gene uncertain. Sequenced sample: memory CD4+ T cells sorted from blood. Specified subset: CD45RA-negative fraction. This receptor was obtained from a man younger than 30 in good health. CDR3 DNA: TGTGCCAGCTCACCATCGGGTAAATCCTACAATGAGCAGTTCTTC. This gives the protein CASSPSGKSYNEQFF. The whole variable domain, filled in from reference TRBV18 and TRBJ2-1, reads NAGVMQNPRHLVRRRGQEARLRCSPMKGHSHVYWYRQLPEEGLKFMVYLQKENIIDESGMPKERFSAEFPKEGPSILRIQQVVRGDSAAYFCASSPSGKSYNEQFFGPGTRLTVL.